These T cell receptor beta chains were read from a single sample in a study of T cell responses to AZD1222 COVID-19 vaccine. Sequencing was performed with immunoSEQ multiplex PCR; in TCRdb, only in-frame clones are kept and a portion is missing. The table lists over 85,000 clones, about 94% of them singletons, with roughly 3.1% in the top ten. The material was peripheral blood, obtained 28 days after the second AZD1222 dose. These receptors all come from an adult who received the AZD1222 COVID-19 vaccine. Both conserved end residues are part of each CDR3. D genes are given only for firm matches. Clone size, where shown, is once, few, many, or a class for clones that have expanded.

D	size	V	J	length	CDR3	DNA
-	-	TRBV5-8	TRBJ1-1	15	CASSVPWQSNTEAFF	TGTGCCAGCAGCGTTCCTTGGCAATCGAACACTGAAGCTTTCTTT
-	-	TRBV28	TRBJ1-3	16	CASRGFGDSGGNTIYF	TGTGCCAGCAGGGGGTTTGGGGATTCGGGCGGAAACACCATATATTTT
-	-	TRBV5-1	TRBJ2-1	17	CASSSLVRLSSYNEQFF	TGCGCCAGCAGCTCCCTGGTCCGTCTGAGCTCCTACAATGAGCAGTTCTTC
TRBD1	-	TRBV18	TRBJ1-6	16	CASSDAATGGRSPLHF	TGTGCCAGCTCAGACGCCGCGACAGGGGGCCGTTCACCCCTCCACTTT
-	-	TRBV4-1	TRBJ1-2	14	CASSQLGASVGYTF	TGCGCCAGCAGCCAATTGGGTGCGAGTGTTGGCTACACCTTC
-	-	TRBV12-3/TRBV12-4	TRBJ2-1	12	CASSPQDNEQFF	TGTGCCAGCAGCCCACAGGACAATGAGCAGTTCTTC
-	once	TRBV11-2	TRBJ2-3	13	CASRPIGPDTQYF	TGTGCCAGCAGACCCATCGGGCCCGATACGCAGTATTTT
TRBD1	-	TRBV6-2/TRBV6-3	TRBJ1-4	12	CASSLGQAKLFF	TGTGCCAGCAGTTTGGGACAGGCAAAACTGTTTTTT
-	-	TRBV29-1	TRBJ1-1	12	CSVTAGDTEAFF	TGCAGCGTGACGGCAGGGGACACTGAAGCTTTCTTT
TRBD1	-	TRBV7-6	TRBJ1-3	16	CASSLGQGASGNTIYF	TGTGCCAGCAGCTTAGGACAGGGGGCTTCTGGAAACACCATATATTTT
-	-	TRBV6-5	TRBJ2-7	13	CASSSRGVREQYF	TGTGCCAGCAGTTCTCGTGGGGTCCGTGAGCAGTACTTC
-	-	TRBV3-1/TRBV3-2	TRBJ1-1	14	CASSHGGRGSEAFF	TGTGCCAGCAGCCATGGGGGGCGGGGGAGTGAAGCTTTCTTT
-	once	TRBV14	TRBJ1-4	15	CASSQAPSTGEKLFF	TGTGCCAGCAGCCAAGCCCCTTCAACGGGGGAAAAACTGTTTTTT
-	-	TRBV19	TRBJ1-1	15	CASIKLEGRITEAFF	TGTGCCAGTATAAAGCTGGAGGGGCGGATTACTGAAGCTTTCTTT
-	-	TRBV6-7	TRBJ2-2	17	CASSYYRRGLGTGELFF	TGTGCCAGCAGTTACTACCGACGCGGACTGGGTACCGGGGAGCTGTTTTTT
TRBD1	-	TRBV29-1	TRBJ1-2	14	CSAAGQGAIGGYTF	TGCAGCGCCGCAGGACAGGGGGCTATCGGTGGCTACACCTTC
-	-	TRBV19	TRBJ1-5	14	CASSIGGNNQPQHF	TGTGCCAGTAGTATCGGGGGGAACAATCAGCCCCAGCATTTT